The present TCR beta chain was sequenced within a study of T-cell memory formation after mild COVID-19. The wider study: Most TCR clusters belonged to a single donor. The study's findings and limits: Pre-infection memory carried some responding clones, suggesting that cross-reactive memory joined. Largely, contracting CD4+ clones fell within CM and EM, and contracting CD8+ clones within EMRA.

TCR alpha and TCR beta cDNA libraries carrying sample barcodes and UMIs came from 5'RACE with constant-segment primers. TCRdb fed the 5' RACE reads into MiXCR, producing one record per CDR3 protein. The table includes over 300,000 distinct CDR3 sequences, around 20% detected once. This clonotype was detected once. Its antigen is undetermined. The CDR3 totals 16 residues. Germline V gene sequence: CDR1 SGHRS, CDR2 YFSETQ. Losses at the gene ends were 4 bases for V and 2 bases for J; bases not matched to a gene: 7. Sample: PBMCs or a T cell subset sorted from them (not recorded which). This chain connects TRBV5-1 to TRBJ2-1; 9 nucleotides match TRBD2. This receptor was taken from a man aged 18 to 29 who had mild COVID-19 (a few samples of this study predate the infection). Cell type and time point are not known. The CDR3 loop is CASSRRGGSTYNEQFF. The CDR3 DNA sequence: TGCGCCAGCAGCAGGCGGGGGGGCAGCACCTACAATGAGCAGTTCTTC.